The 10 T cell receptor beta chains presented below share a single source sample, sequenced in a study of blood T cell repertoires in COVID-19. Only in-frame clones appear in the TCRdb table, and some are missing; sequencing was by immunoSEQ multiplex PCR. The table has about 220,000 clones, 70% to 90% seen once; the top ten hold approximately 2.3%. What was sequenced was peripheral blood. The source is a woman aged 70-85 years with COVID-19, enrolled during active disease.

The chain employs TRBV5-4 and TRBJ1-2, with D uncertain. Trimming removed 1 base at V and 5 bases at J, with 9 bases between. The CDR3 has 13 amino acids. The germline V gene has CDR1 SGHNT and CDR2 YYREEE (reference sequence). CDR3 DNA: TGTGCCAGCAGCTTGCCGGCAGCGTATGGCTACACCTTC. Residues: CASSLPAAYGYTF.

J is TRBJ2-1 and V is TRBV5-4; TRBD2 matches 7 bases. The CDR3 loop spans 14 amino acids. The germline V gene encodes CDR1 SGHNT and CDR2 YYREEE (reference sequence). Trimming removed 0 bases from V and 5 bases from J; junction bases left unmatched: 2. The CDR3 DNA reads TGTGCCAGCAGCTTGGGTGGGAGGGACAATGAGCAGTTCTTC. Amino acid sequence: CASSLGGRDNEQFF.

This chain uses TRBV9 with TRBJ1-2; TRBD1 matches at 7 bases. CDR1 is SGDLS, CDR2 YYNGEE, per germline. Germline trimming cut 0 bases from V and 11 bases from J; bases unmatched to any gene: 16. This CDR3 region has 16 residues. The CDR3 DNA is TGTGCCAGCAGCGTAGCTACGGGACGCAGGGGGACCTCGTACACCTTC. This translates into CASSVATGRRGTSYTF.

DNA of the CDR3: TGTGCCAGCAGCAAACGAAAGAGTGGCAGGGGATTCTCCTACGAGCAGTACTTC. It specifies CASSKRKSGRGFSYEQYF. The chain couples TRBV21-1 to TRBJ2-7; the listed D gene, TRBD1, was not tested against the DNA. TRBV21-1 is labeled a pseudogene. The CDR3 runs to 18 residues.

The J gene is TRBJ2-7, the V gene TRBV6-5, with TRBD1 matching over 10 bases. Germline values: CDR1 MNHEY, CDR2 SVGAGI. The CDR3 extends over 15 amino acids. The V segment lost 6 bases and the J segment 1 base; nucleotides outside the gene matches: 6. For the CDR3, the DNA is TGTGCCAGCAGGGGGACAGGGGAGGATTCCTACGAGCAGTACTTC. It specifies CASRGTGEDSYEQYF.

The chain carries TRBV3-1 (or the pseudogene TRBV3-2) and TRBJ1-2; D perhaps matches TRBD1 (6 bases). The CDR3 has 13 amino acids. The V end lost 8 bases, the J end lost 2 bases, and 12 bases lay between the germline ends. The germline gives CDR1 LGHDT, CDR2 YNNKEL (reference sequence). CDR3 sequence (DNA): TGTGCCAGCTCACACAGGGTAAACTATGGCTACACCTTC. It specifies CASSHRVNYGYTF.

The chain has TRBV2 and TRBJ1-1; D gene unclear. V dropped 6 bases and J dropped 1 base, with 9 bases sitting between them. The germline gives CDR1 SNHLY, CDR2 FYNNEI. The CDR3 spans 13 residues. The CDR3 loop is CASSMEGNTEAFF. Here the CDR3 DNA reads TGTGCCAGCAGCATGGAGGGGAACACTGAAGCTTTCTTT.

The chain carries TRBV9 and TRBJ1-2; D may be TRBD1 (5 bases). Germline V lookup: CDR1 SGDLS, CDR2 YYNGEE. The CDR3 is 16 residues long. Deletions cut 0 bases from V and 4 bases from J, with 16 bases between. The CDR3 nucleotides are TGTGCCAGCAGCGTAGAAGTCGGGACTGAGGGCTATGGCTACACCTTC. Amino acid sequence: CASSVEVGTEGYGYTF.

The CDR3 DNA is TGTGCCAGCAGCTTAGGTCTGGCGGATGAGCAGTTCTTC. Translated, it gives CASSLGLADEQFF. The chain has TRBV7-3 and TRBJ2-1; D unresolved. The V end lost 2 bases, the J end lost 8 bases, and 10 bases lay between the germline ends. Germline CDR1 is SGHTA and CDR2 is FQGTGA. CDR3 size: 13 residues.

The chain carries TRBV30 and TRBJ1-5; 8 bases align to TRBD1. There are 16 residues in the CDR3. With 1 base clipped from V and 0 bases from J, the junction kept 5 bases outside the gene matches. The germline V gene has CDR1 GTSNPN and CDR2 SVGIG (reference sequence). The CDR3 DNA is TGTGCCTGGAGTGCATGGACAGGGTATAGCAATCAGCCCCAGCATTTT. Its translation: CAWSAWTGYSNQPQHF.